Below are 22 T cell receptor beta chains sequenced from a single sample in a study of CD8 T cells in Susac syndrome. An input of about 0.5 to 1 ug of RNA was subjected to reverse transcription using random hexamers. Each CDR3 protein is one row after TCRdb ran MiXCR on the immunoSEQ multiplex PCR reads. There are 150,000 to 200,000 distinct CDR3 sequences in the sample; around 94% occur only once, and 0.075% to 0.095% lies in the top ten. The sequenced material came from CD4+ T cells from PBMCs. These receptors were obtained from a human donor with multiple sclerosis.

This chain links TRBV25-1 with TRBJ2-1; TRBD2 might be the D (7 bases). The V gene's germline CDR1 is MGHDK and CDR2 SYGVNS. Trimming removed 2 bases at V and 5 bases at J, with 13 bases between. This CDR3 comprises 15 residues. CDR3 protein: CASSERGGLNNEQFF. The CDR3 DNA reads TGTGCCAGCAGTGAAAGGGGGGGACTGAACAATGAGCAGTTCTTC.

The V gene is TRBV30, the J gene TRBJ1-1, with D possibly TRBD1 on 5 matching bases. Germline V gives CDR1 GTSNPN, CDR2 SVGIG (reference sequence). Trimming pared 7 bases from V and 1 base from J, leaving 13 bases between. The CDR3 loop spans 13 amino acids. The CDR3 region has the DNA TGTGCCTCCACAGACAGACAGAACACTGAAGCTTTCTTT. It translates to CASTDRQNTEAFF.

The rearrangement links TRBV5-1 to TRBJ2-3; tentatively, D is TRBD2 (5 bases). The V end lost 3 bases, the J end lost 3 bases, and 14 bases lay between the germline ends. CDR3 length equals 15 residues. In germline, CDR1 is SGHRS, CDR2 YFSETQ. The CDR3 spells CASSSADGRTDTQYF. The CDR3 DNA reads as TGCGCCAGCAGCTCAGCGGATGGACGAACAGATACGCAGTATTTT.

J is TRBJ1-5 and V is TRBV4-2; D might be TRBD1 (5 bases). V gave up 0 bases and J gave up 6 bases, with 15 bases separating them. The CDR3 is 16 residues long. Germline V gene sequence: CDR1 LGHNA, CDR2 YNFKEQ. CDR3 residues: CASSQDDGREGQPQHF. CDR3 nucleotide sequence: TGTGCCAGCAGCCAAGATGATGGCAGGGAGGGTCAGCCCCAGCATTTT.

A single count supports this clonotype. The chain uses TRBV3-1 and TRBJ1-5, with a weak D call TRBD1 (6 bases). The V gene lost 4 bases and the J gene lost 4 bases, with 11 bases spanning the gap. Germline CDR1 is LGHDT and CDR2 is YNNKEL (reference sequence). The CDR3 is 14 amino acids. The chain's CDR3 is CASSPGTPNQPQHF. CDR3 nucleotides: TGTGCCAGCAGCCCCGGGACACCGAATCAGCCCCAGCATTTT.

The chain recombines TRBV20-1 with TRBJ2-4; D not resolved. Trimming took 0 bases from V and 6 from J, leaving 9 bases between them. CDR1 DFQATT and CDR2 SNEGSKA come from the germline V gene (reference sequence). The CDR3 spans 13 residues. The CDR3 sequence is CSARDYSGNIQYF. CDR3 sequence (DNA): TGCAGTGCTAGAGATTACTCGGGAAACATTCAGTACTTC.

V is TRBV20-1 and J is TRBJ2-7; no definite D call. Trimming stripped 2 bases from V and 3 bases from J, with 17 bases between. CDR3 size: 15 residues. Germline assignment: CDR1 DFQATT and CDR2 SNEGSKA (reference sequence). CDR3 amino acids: CSARNGRSHDYEQYF. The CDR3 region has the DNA TGCAGTGCTAGAAATGGCCGGAGCCATGACTACGAGCAGTACTTC.

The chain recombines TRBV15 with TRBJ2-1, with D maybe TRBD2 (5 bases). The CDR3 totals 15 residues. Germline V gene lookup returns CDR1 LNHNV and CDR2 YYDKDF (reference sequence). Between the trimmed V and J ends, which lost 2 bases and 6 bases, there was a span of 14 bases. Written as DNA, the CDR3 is TGTGCCACCAGCAGATCGTACAATCGGGGCAATGAGCAGTTCTTC. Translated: CATSRSYNRGNEQFF.

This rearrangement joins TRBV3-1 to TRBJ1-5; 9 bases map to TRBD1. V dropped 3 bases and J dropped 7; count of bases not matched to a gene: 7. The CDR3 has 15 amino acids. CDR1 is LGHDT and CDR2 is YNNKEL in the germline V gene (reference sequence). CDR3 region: CASSQNRGRVQPQHF. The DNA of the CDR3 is TGTGCCAGCAGCCAGAACAGGGGGCGCGTCCAGCCCCAGCATTTT.

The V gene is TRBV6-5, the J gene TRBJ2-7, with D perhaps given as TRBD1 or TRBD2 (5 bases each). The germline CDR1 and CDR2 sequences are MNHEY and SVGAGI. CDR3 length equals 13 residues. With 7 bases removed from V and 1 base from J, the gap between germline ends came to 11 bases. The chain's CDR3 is CASTTGTSYEQYF. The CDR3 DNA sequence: TGTGCCAGCACCACCGGGACGTCCTACGAGCAGTACTTC.

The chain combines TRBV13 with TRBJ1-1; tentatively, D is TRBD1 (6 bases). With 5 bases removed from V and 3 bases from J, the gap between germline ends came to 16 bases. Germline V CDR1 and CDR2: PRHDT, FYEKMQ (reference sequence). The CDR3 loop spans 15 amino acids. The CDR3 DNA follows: TGTGCCAGCAGCAGCTTCTTCGGGGGCTACACTGAAGCTTTCTTT. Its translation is CASSSFFGGYTEAFF.

As DNA, the CDR3 is TGTGCCAGCAGGGGACTGGGAATCCCCGGGGAGCTGTTTTTT. The encoded protein is CASRGLGIPGELFF. The chain combines TRBV2 with TRBJ2-2; D is possibly TRBD2 (6 bases). CDR1 and CDR2 from the germline V gene are SNHLY and FYNNEI. Trimming stripped 6 bases from V and 6 bases from J, with 14 bases between. There are 14 residues in the CDR3.

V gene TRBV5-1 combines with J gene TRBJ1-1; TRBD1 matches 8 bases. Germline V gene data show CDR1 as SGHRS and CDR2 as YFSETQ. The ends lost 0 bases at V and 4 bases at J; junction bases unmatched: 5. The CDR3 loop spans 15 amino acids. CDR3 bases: TGCGCCAGCAGCTTGGTAGCGGGGACAGGCACTGAAGCTTTCTTT. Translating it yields CASSLVAGTGTEAFF.

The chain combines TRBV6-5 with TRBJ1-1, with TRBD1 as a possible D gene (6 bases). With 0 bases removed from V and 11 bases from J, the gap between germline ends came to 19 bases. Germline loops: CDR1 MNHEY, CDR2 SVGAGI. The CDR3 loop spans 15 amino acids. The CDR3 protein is CASSYSFTQGGRAFF. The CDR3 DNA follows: TGTGCCAGCAGTTACTCGTTTACTCAAGGGGGTAGGGCTTTCTTT.

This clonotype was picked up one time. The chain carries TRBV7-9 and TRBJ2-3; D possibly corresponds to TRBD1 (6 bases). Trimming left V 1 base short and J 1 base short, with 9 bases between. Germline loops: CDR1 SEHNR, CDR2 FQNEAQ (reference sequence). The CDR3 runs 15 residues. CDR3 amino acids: CASSLVSGGTDTQYF. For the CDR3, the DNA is TGTGCCAGCAGCTTAGTTTCAGGGGGCACAGATACGCAGTATTTT.

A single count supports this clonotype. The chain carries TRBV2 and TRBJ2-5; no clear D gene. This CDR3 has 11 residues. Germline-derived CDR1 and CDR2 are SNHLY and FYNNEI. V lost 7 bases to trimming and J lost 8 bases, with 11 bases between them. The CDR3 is CASTDWNTQYF. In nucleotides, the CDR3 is TGTGCCAGCACCGACTGGAATACCCAGTACTTC.

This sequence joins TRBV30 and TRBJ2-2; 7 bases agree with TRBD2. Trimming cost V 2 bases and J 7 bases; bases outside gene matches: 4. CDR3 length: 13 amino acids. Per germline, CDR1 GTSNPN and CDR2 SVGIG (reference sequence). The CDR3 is CAWSRRGSGELFF. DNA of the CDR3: TGTGCCTGGAGTCGCCGCGGGAGCGGGGAGCTGTTTTTT.

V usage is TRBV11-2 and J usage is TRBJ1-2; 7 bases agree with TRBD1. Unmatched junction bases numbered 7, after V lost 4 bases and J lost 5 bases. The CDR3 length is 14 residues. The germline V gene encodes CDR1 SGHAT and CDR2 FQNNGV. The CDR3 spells CASSSLEGAYGYTF. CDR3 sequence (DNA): TGTGCCAGCAGCTCCCTGGAGGGGGCGTATGGCTACACCTTC. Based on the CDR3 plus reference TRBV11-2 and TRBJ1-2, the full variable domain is EAGVAQSPRYKIIEKRQSVAFWCNPISGHATLYWYQQILGQGPKLLIQFQNNGVVDDSQLPKDRFSAERLKGVDSTLKIQPAKLEDSAVYLCASSSLEGAYGYTFGSGTRLTVV.

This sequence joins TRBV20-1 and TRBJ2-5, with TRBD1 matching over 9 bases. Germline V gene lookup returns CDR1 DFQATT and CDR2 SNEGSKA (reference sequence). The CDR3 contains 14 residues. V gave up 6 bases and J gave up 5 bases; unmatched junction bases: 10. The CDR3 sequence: CSAPTGGPPETQYF. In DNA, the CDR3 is TGCAGTGCCCCTACAGGGGGCCCACCGGAGACCCAGTACTTC.

As DNA, the CDR3 is TGTGCCTGGAGTGTACTAAGTGGCTACACCTTC. Amino acids: CAWSVLSGYTF. The chain employs TRBV30 and TRBJ1-2; no firm D call. CDR1 is GTSNPN, CDR2 SVGIG, per germline (reference sequence). Deletions cut 0 bases from V and 7 bases from J, with 6 bases between. This CDR3 region has 11 residues.

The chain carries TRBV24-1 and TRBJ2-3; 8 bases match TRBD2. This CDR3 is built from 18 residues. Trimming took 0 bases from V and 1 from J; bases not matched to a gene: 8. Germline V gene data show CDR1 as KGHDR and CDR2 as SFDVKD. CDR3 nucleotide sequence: TGTGCCACCAGTGATTTGGAACACTACGGGAGGGGCACAGATACGCAGTATTTT. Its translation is CATSDLEHYGRGTDTQYF.

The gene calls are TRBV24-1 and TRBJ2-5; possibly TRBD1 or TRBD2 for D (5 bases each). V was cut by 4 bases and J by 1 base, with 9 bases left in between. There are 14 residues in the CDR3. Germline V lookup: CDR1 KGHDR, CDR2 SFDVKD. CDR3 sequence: CATSELGTQETQYF. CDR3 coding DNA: TGTGCCACCAGTGAGCTGGGGACCCAAGAGACCCAGTACTTC.